Below, one T cell receptor (beta chain) is given with its context. The antigen remains unidentified. With 8 bases clipped from V and 7 bases from J, the junction kept 11 bases outside the gene matches. This CDR3 spans 15 amino acids. Per germline, CDR1 SNHLY and CDR2 FYNNEI. The protocol was immunoSEQ multiplex PCR, while the TCRdb copy is restricted to in-frame clones and leaves out a portion. The sample holds approximately 140,000 clones, 80% to 95% seen once. This sample is part of a study of T cell responses to AZD1222 COVID-19 vaccine. Study-level findings and limits: Donors, mostly white British, included more females; clonal diversity was possibly underestimated. Rises in breadth and depth of Spike-specific TCRs came after two AZD1222 doses.

The sequencing here drew on peripheral blood, taken 28 days after the second AZD1222 dose. This receptor was taken from an adult who received the AZD1222 COVID-19 vaccine. The V gene is TRBV2, the J gene TRBJ2-1; TRBD2 matches at 10 bases. This chain's CDR3 is CASGEDPGLANEQFF. In DNA, the CDR3 is TGTGCCAGCGGGGAGGATCCGGGACTAGCGAATGAGCAGTTCTTC.